This TCR beta chain was observed in a study of T cells in Graves' hyperthyroidism and ophthalmopathy. The overall study: Blood from the periphery was taken at initial diagnosis, before any treatment.

Uncontrolled infection, other autoimmune disease, pregnancy or lactation barred patients from enrollment. A word on this clonotype: Its cognate antigen is unknown.

Authors of the study amplified TCR beta CDR3 regions from RNA transcripts. Using the HTBI primer set, a first-round RT-PCR was run on the TCR CDR3. Using its own MiXCR run on the multiplex PCR reads, TCRdb lists one record per CDR3 protein. Of 300,000 to 400,000 distinct CDR3 sequences in the sample, under 20% were seen once. The V end lost 7 bases, the J end lost 5 bases, and 11 bases lay between the germline ends. The CDR3 runs 12 residues. Germline CDR1 and CDR2: MDHEN and SYDVKM. Overall study results and limits: Ophthalmopathy cases were set apart from stable hyperthyroidism by a 13 V-J model. Most thyroid clonotypes with frequency above 0.001 were detected in blood.

The chain uses TRBV28 and TRBJ1-2; D call uncertain. Sequenced material: blood. The TCR comes from a young man with Graves' ophthalmopathy. CDR3 sequence reads: CASNLIGYGYTF. CDR3 nucleotides: TGTGCCAGCAATCTTATAGGGTATGGCTACACCTTC.